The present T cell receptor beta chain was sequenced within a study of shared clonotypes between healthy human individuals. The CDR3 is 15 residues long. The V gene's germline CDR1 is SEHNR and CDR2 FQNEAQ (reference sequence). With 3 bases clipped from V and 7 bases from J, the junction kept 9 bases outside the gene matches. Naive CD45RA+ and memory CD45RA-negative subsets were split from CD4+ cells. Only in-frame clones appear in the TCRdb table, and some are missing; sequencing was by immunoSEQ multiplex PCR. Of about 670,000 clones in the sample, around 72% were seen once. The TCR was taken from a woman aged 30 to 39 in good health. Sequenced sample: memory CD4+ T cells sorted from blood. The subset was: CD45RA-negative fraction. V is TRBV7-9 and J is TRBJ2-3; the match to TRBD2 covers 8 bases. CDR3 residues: CASSFGSGEANTQYF. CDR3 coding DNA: TGTGCCAGCAGCTTCGGTAGCGGGGAGGCCAATACGCAGTATTTT.